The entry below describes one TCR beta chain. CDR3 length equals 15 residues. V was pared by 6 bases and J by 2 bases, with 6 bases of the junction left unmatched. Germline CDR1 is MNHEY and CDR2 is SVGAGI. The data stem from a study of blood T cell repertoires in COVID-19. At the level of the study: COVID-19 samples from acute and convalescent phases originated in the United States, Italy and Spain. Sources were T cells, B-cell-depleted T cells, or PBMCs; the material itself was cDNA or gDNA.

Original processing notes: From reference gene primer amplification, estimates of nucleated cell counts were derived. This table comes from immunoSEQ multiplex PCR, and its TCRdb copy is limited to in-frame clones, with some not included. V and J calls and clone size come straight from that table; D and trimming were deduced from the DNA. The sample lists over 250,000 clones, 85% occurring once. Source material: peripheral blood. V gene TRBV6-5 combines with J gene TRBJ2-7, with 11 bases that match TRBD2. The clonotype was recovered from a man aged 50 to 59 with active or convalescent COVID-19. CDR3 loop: CASRTGTSGTYEQYF. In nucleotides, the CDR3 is TGTGCCAGCAGGACCGGGACTAGCGGAACCTACGAGCAGTACTTC.